Presented here are 5 T cell receptor beta chains from one specimen sequenced in a study of CD8 T cells in ankylosing spondylitis. TCRdb reprocessed the 5' RACE reads with MiXCR, giving one entry per CDR3 protein. Here the sample spans some 120,000 distinct CDR3 sequences, around 13% being singletons. The sequenced sample consisted of blood, either unsorted or a sorted T cell fraction (not recorded which). The receptors stem from a female donor with ankylosing spondylitis or in good health (not recorded which).

This clonotype occurred a few times. This rearrangement joins TRBV20-1 to TRBJ2-4; a possible D gene is TRBD1 (5 bases). Germline CDR1 is DFQATT and CDR2 is SNEGSKA (reference sequence). Trimming pared 5 bases from V and 0 bases from J, leaving 11 bases between. The CDR3 extends over 14 amino acids. This chain's CDR3 is CSAQDSLAKNIQYF. The CDR3 region has the DNA TGCAGTGCTCAAGACAGTCTAGCCAAAAACATTCAGTACTTC.

J is TRBJ2-7 and V is TRBV3-1; D is undetermined. There are 12 residues in the CDR3. V was pared by 3 bases and J by 6 bases, with 9 bases between. Germline V CDR1 and CDR2: LGHDT, YNNKEL (reference sequence). The CDR3 loop is CASSHSSLEQYF. CDR3 bases: TGTGCCAGCAGCCATTCTTCCCTCGAGCAGTACTTC.

This clonotype turned up a few times. The chain employs TRBV12-3 or TRBV12-4 and TRBJ2-3; D is tentatively TRBD1 or TRBD2 (6 bases each). The CDR3 totals 13 residues. V was cut by 5 bases and J by 7 bases, with 13 bases left in between. The CDR3 sequence: CASSRGDPYTQYF. The CDR3 DNA reads TGTGCCAGCAGTAGGGGGGACCCCTATACGCAGTATTTT.

This clonotype was seen more than once but under ten times. The rearrangement links TRBV6-2 or TRBV6-3 to TRBJ2-7; D may correspond to TRBD1 or TRBD2 (5 bases each). The V and J ends lost 5 bases and 2 bases respectively, with 13 bases between them. The CDR3 is 14 residues long. Germline V lookup: CDR1 MNHEY, CDR2 SVGEGT. The CDR3 spells CASSGGLGPYEQYF. The DNA of the CDR3 is TGTGCCAGCAGTGGGGGTTTGGGGCCCTACGAGCAGTACTTC.

The table lists this clonotype with many counts. The chain has TRBV29-1 and TRBJ1-1; TRBD1 agrees at 7 bases. This CDR3 comprises 15 residues. The trim removed 6 bases at V and 1 base at J, leaving 11 bases unmatched. Per germline, CDR1 SQVTM and CDR2 ANQGSEA. The CDR3 DNA is TGCAGCGTCAAAGCCCACGGGACAGCGAACACTGAAGCTTTCTTT. Translated, it gives CSVKAHGTANTEAFF.